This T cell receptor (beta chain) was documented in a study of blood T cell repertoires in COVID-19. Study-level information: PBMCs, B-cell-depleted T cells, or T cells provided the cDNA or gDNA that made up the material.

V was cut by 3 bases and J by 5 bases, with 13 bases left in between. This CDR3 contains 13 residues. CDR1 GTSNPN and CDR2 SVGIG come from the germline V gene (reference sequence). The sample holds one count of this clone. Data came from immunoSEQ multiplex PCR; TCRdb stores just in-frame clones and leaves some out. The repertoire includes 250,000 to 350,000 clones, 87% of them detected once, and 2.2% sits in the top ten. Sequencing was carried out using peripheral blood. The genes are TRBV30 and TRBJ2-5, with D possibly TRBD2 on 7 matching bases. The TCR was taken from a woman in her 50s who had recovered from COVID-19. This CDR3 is CAWSGGHWETQYF. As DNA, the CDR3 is TGTGCCTGGAGCGGGGGGCACTGGGAGACCCAGTACTTC.